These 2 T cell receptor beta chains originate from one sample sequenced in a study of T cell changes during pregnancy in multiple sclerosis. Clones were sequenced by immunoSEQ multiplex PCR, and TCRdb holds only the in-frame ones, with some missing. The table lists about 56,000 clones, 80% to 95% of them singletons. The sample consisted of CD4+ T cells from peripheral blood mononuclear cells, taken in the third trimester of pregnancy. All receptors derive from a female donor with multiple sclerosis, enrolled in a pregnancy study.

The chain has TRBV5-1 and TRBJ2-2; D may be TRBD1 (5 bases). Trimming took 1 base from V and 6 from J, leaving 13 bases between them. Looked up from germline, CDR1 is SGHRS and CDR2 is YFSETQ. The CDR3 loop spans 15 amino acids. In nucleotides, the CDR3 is TGCGCCAGCAGCTTGTTGCAGGGTACGGCCGGGGAGCTGTTTTTT. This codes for CASSLLQGTAGELFF.

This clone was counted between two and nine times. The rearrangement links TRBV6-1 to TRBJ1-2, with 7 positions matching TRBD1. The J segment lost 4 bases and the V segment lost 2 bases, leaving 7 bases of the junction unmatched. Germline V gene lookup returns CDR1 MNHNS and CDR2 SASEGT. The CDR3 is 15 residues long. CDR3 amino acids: CASSETLDRIYGYTF. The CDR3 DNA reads TGTGCCAGCAGTGAAACCCTGGACAGGATCTATGGCTACACCTTC.